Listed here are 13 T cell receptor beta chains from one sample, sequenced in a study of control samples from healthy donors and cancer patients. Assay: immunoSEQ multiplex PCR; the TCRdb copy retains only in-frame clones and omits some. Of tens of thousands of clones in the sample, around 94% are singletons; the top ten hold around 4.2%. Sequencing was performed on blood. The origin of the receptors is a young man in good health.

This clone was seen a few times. CDR3 sequence: CASSLDRSTIEQYF. The DNA for the CDR3 is TGTGCCAGCAGCTTAGATAGATCCACAATCGAGCAGTACTTC. The V call is TRBV11-2, the J call TRBJ2-7; D ambiguous. Trimming pared 0 bases from V and 6 bases from J, leaving 12 bases between. The CDR3 runs 14 residues. Germline V CDR1 and CDR2: SGHAT, FQNNGV.

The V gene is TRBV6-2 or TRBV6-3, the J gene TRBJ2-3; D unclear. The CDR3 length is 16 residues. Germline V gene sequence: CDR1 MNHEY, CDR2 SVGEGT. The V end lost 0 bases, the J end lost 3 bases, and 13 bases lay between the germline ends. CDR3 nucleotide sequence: TGTGCCAGCAGTTACTCACCCGGCAGGCGTACAGATACGCAGTATTTT. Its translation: CASSYSPGRRTDTQYF.

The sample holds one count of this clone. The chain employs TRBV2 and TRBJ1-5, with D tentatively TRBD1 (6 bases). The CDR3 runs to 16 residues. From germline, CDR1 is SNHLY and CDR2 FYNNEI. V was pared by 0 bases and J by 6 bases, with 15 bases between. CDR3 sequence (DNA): TGTGCCAGCAGTGAAGCGCTGGGCAGGGGATCTCAGCCCCAGCATTTT. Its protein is CASSEALGRGSQPQHF.

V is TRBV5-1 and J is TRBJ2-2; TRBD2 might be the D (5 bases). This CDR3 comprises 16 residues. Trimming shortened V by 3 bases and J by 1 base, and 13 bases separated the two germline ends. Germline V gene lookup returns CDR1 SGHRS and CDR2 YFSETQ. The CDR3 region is CASSWSGLLNTGELFF. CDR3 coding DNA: TGCGCCAGCAGCTGGAGCGGACTGCTGAACACCGGGGAGCTGTTTTTT.

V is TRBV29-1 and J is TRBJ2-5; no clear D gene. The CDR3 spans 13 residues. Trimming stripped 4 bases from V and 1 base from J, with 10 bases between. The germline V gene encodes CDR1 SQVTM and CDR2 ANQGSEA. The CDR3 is CSVVVGSQETQYF. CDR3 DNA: TGCAGCGTTGTGGTGGGCAGCCAAGAGACCCAGTACTTC.

CDR3 nucleotide sequence: TGCGCCAGCAGCCCCAGGGGGGGTTTGGAAAGCGAGCAGTACTTC. Protein: CASSPRGGLESEQYF. The genes are TRBV10-1 and TRBJ2-7; TRBD1 or TRBD2 may be the D gene (7 bases each). The germline gives CDR1 WNHNN, CDR2 SYGVQD (reference sequence). The length of the CDR3 is 15 residues. Trimming pared 6 bases from V and 6 bases from J, leaving 21 bases between.

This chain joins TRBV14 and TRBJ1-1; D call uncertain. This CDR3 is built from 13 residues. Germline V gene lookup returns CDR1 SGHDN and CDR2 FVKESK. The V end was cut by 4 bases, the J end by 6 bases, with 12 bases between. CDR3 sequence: CASSPGSLAEAFF. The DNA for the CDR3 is TGTGCCAGCAGCCCCGGGTCTTTGGCTGAAGCTTTCTTT.

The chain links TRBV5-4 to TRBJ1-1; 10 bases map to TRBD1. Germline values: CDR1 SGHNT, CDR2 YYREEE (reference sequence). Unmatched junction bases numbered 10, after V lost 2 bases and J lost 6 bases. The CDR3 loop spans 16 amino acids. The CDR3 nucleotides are TGTGCCAGCAGCTTTGGACAGGGGGAGGGAAGGGCTGAAGCTTTCTTT. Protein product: CASSFGQGEGRAEAFF.

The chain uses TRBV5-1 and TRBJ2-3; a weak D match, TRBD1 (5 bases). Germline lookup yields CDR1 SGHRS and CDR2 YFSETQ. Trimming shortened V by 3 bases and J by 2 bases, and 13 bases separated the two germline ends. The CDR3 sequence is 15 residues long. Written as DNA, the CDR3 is TGCGCCAGCAGCTCCGGACAAAAGACCACAGATACGCAGTATTTT. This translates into CASSSGQKTTDTQYF.

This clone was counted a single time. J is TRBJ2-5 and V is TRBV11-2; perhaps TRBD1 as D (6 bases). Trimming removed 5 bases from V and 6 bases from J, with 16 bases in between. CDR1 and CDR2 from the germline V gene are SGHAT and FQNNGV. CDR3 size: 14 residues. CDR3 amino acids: CASSPGARGQTQYF. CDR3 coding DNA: TGTGCCAGCAGCCCAGGGGCCAGGGGTCAGACCCAGTACTTC.

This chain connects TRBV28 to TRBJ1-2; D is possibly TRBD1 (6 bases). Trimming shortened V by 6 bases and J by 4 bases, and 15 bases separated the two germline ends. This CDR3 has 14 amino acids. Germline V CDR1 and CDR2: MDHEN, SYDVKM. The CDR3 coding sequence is TGTGCCAGCAGCTCGGGGGGCCTTTCCTATGGCTACACCTTC. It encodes CASSSGGLSYGYTF.

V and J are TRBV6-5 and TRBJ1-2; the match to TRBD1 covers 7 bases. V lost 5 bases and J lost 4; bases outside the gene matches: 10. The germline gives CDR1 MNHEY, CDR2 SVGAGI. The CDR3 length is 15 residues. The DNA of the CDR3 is TGTGCCAGCAGTATCAGGGGGGCCACCTCCTATGGCTACACCTTC. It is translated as CASSIRGATSYGYTF.

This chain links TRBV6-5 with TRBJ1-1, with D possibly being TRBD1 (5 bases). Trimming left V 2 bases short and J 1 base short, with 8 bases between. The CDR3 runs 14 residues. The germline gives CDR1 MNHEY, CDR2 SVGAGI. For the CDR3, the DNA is TGTGCCAGCAGTTACGATGGGACGAACACTGAAGCTTTCTTT. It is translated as CASSYDGTNTEAFF.